This T cell receptor (beta chain) was retrieved from a study of blood T cell repertoires in COVID-19. Study at large: COVID-19 samples collected from the United States, Italy and Spain covered acute and convalescent phases.

The CDR3 totals 14 residues. Trimming removed 3 bases from V and 5 bases from J; junction bases left unmatched: 5. Germline values: CDR1 SGDLS, CDR2 YYNGEE. TCRdb's table, derived via immunoSEQ multiplex PCR, lists solely in-frame clones and lacks some. The sample holds approximately 260,000 clones; 75% to 95% are singletons and the top ten take 1.9%. The origin of this receptor is a woman in her late teens or twenties who had recovered from COVID-19. The gene calls are TRBV9 and TRBJ2-7; 10 bases agree with TRBD1. Material: PBMCs or T cells enriched from blood (not recorded which). Here the CDR3 DNA reads TGTGCCAGCAGCGCCCGGGACAGGGGACACGAGCAGTACTTC. Protein product: CASSARDRGHEQYF.